The rows below give T cell receptor beta chains drawn from one sample of a study of cytomegalovirus exposure and HLA in healthy donors. Measured with immunoSEQ multiplex PCR; TCRdb has only the in-frame clones, and not every one. The sample consists of under 200,000 clones, 70% to 90% of them appearing once. The specimen sequenced was PBMCs. The receptor source for this set is a woman younger than 30 in good health and CMV-seropositive. Both conserved end residues are part of each CDR3. Fields, in order: J gene, V gene, D gene, clone size, CDR3 protein, CDR3 DNA. The D gene is left open where the match is weak. Rows may omit the clone size; those that give it use once, few, many or a size class.

>TRBJ1-6|TRBV4-1|NA|NA
CASSQTSSPLHF
TGCGCCAGCAGCCAAACCAGTTCACCCCTCCACTTT
>TRBJ2-1|TRBV28|NA|NA
CASSLSVFEQFF
TGTGCCAGCAGTTTATCGGTCTTTGAGCAGTTCTTC
>TRBJ2-3|TRBV5-4|NA|NA
CASSFWHGPTDTQYF
TGTGCCAGCAGCTTCTGGCATGGGCCCACAGATACGCAGTATTTT
>TRBJ1-2|TRBV6-5|NA|NA
CASTAGDFRGYTF
TGTGCCAGCACCGCGGGTGATTTTCGTGGCTACACCTTC
>TRBJ2-5|TRBV5-1|NA|NA
CASSFEETQYF
TGCGCCAGCAGCTTTGAGGAGACCCAGTACTTC
>TRBJ1-3|TRBV5-4|TRBD1|NA
CASSSGQGDPDYF
TGTGCCAGCAGTTCGGGACAGGGGGATCCGGATTATTTT
>TRBJ1-6|TRBV5-4|TRBD1|once
CASSLGGQGVNSPLHF
TGTGCCAGCAGCTTGGGGGGACAGGGAGTAAATTCACCCCTCCACTTT
>TRBJ1-5|TRBV18|TRBD1|NA
CASSGQASNQPQHF
TGTGCCAGCTCCGGACAGGCAAGCAATCAGCCCCAGCATTTT
>TRBJ2-2|TRBV4-1|NA|NA
CASSHPHPGAHITGELFF
TGCGCCAGCAGCCATCCACACCCAGGGGCGCACATCACCGGGGAGCTGTTTTTT
>TRBJ2-2|TRBV5-4|TRBD2|NA
CASSTTSGGAIGELFF
TGTGCCAGCAGCACCACTAGCGGGGGGGCGATCGGGGAGCTGTTTTTT
>TRBJ1-2|TRBV19|NA|NA
CATSWAEFYGYTF
TGTGCCACCTCTTGGGCAGAATTCTATGGCTACACCTTC
>TRBJ2-6|TRBV5-4|TRBD1|once
CASSLGSRGLTGANVLTF
TGTGCCAGCAGCTTGGGATCCAGGGGGCTAACCGGGGCCAACGTCCTGACTTTC
>TRBJ1-4|TRBV30|NA|NA
CAWARRQEEVKKLFF
TGTGCCTGGGCCCGTAGGCAGGAAGAAGTGAAAAAACTGTTTTTT
>TRBJ2-2|TRBV14|TRBD2|NA
CASSLGGTGELFF
TGTGCCAGCAGCCTGGGAGGGACCGGGGAGCTGTTTTTT
>TRBJ1-1|TRBV5-1|TRBD1|NA
CARGQGADTEAFF
TGCGCCAGGGGACAGGGGGCTGACACTGAAGCTTTCTTT
>TRBJ2-2|TRBV5-4|NA|NA
CASSLPRSGELFF
TGTGCCAGCAGCCTACCCCGATCCGGGGAGCTGTTTTTT
>TRBJ2-3|TRBV15|TRBD2|NA
CATSRVSGADTQYF
TGTGCCACCAGCAGAGTTAGCGGGGCAGATACGCAGTATTTT
>TRBJ2-3|TRBV19|NA|NA
CASSICIGRDCTDTQYF
TGTGCCAGTAGTATATGTATAGGGCGGGATTGCACAGATACGCAGTATTTT
>TRBJ2-2|TRBV7-2|NA|NA
CASSQAASGGELFF
TGTGCCAGCAGTCAAGCGGCTAGTGGCGGGGAGCTGTTTTTT
>TRBJ1-6|TRBV7-9|NA|NA
CASSFTGYNSPLHF
TGTGCCAGCAGCTTTACAGGTTATAATTCACCCCTCCACTTT
>TRBJ1-6|TRBV2|NA|few
CARRQTYNSPLHF
TGTGCCAGACGACAGACTTATAATTCACCCCTCCACTTT
>TRBJ2-1|TRBV11-2|NA|NA
CASSRSSAGSYNEQFF
TGTGCCAGCAGCCGCAGTTCTGCGGGGTCCTACAATGAGCAGTTCTTC
>TRBJ2-1|TRBV4-3|NA|few
CASSQDSESFRQFF
TGCGCCAGCAGCCAAGATAGTGAGAGTTTCCGACAGTTCTTC